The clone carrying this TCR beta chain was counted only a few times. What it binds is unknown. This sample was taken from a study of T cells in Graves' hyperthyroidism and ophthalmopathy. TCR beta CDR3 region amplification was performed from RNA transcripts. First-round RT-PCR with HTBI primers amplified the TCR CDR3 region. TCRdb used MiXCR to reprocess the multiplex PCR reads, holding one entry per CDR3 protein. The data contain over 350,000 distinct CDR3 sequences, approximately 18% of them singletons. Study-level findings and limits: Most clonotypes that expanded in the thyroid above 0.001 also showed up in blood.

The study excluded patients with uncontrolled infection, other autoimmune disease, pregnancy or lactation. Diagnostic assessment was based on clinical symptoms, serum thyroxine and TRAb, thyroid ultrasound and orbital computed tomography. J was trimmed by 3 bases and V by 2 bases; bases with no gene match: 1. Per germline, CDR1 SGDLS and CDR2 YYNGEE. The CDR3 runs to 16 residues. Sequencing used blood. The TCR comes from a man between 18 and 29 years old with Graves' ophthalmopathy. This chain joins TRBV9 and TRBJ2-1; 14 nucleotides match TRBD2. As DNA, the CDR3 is TGTGCCAGCAGCGTGACTAGCGGGGGGGACTACAATGAGCAGTTCTTC. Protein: CASSVTSGGDYNEQFF.